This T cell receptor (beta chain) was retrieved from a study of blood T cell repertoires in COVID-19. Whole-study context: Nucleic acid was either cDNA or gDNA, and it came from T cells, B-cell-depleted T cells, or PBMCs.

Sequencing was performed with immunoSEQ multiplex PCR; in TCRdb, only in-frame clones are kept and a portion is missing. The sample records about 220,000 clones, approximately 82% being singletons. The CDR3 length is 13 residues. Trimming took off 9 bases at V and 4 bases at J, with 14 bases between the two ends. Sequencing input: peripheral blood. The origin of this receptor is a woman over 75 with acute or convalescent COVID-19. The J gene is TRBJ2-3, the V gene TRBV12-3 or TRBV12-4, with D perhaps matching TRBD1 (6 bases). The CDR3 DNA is TGTGCCAGTGGGGGAACAGGGCCAGATACGCAGTATTTT. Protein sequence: CASGGTGPDTQYF.